The 21 T cell receptor beta chains below all came from one sample that was sequenced in a study of T cell repertoires in cytomegalovirus infection. TCRdb re-called the reads with MiXCR, one entry per CDR3 protein. Altogether about 830,000 distinct CDR3 sequences are present, 30% to 35% being singletons, with the ten largest covering roughly an eighth. These receptors' targets are unknown. The sample was cultured CD8+ T cells from PBMCs, taken from culture after CMV antigen stimulation. The receptors stem from a human donor in good health (CMV status not recorded). Some clones in this sample may be carry-over from other donors' samples.

This clonotype was recorded many times. This chain uses TRBV7-9 with TRBJ2-7; no definite D call. CDR3 length: 11 amino acids. Deletions cut 8 bases from V and 0 bases from J, with 5 bases between. CDR1 and CDR2 (germline): SEHNR, FQNEAQ (reference sequence). CDR3 sequence reads: CASGLSYEQYF. The CDR3 region has the DNA TGTGCCAGCGGCCTCTCCTACGAGCAGTACTTC.

This clonotype was seen a handful of times. The rearrangement joins TRBV28 to TRBJ2-5; D is unresolved. Germline CDR1 MDHEN, CDR2 SYDVKM. Between the trimmed V and J ends, which lost 7 bases and 0 bases, there was a span of 9 bases. This CDR3 contains 13 residues. The CDR3, as DNA: TGTGCCAGCAATCTCCCAAACCAAGAGACCCAGTACTTC. This codes for CASNLPNQETQYF. Using reference TRBV28 and TRBJ2-5 for the parts outside the CDR3, the full variable domain is DVKVTQSSRYLVKRTGEKVFLECVQDMDHENMFWYRQDPGLGLRLIYFSYDVKMKEKGDIPEGYSVSREKKERFSLILESASTNQTSMYLCASNLPNQETQYFGPGTRLLVL.

This clonotype was picked up a small number of times. V usage is TRBV27 and J usage is TRBJ1-1; 10 bases fit TRBD1. The CDR3 has 15 residues. Germline CDR1 and CDR2: MNHEY and SMNVEV (reference sequence). With 6 bases clipped from V and 4 bases from J, the junction kept 8 bases outside the gene matches. DNA of the CDR3: TGTGCCAGCAGATTGGGACAGGGGAGCGTCACTGAAGCTTTCTTT. Its protein product is CASRLGQGSVTEAFF.

The rearrangement links TRBV20-1 to TRBJ1-6; TRBD1 might be the D (5 bases). In germline, CDR1 is DFQATT, CDR2 SNEGSKA (reference sequence). The ends were cut back, 2 bases at V and 10 bases at J, with 15 bases in the middle. The CDR3 spans 14 residues. The CDR3 DNA sequence: TGCAGTGCTAGAACGCGGGGGATGGGCTCACCCCTCCACTTT. Its protein product is CSARTRGMGSPLHF.

This clonotype was counted only a few times. One end of the junction varies from germline; a read error may be responsible. The rearrangement joins TRBV7-7 to TRBJ2-1; D is ambiguous. CDR1 and CDR2 from the germline V gene are SSHAT and FNYEAQ (reference sequence). The CDR3 has 12 residues. The CDR3 sequence: CASSFEDGEQFF. CDR3 nucleotides: TGTGCTAGCAGCTTCGAAGACGGTGAGCAGTTCTTC.

The rearrangement uses TRBV12-3 or TRBV12-4 and TRBJ1-3; no clear D gene. CDR3 length equals 13 residues. Trimming removed 8 bases at V and 4 bases at J, with 12 bases between. DNA of the CDR3: TGTGCCAGCGATTTCTCAGCCGGAAACACCATATATTTT. Translation: CASDFSAGNTIYF.

This chain uses TRBV11-2 with TRBJ1-1; no reliable D call. Germline CDR1 and CDR2: SGHAT and FQNNGV. The V and J ends lost 4 bases and 0 bases respectively, with 15 bases between them. There are 16 residues in the CDR3. The CDR3 region is CASSSRFKNMNTEAFF. CDR3 sequence (DNA): TGTGCCAGCAGCTCGAGGTTCAAAAACATGAACACTGAAGCTTTCTTT.

The genes are TRBV29-1 and TRBJ1-1, with unresolved D. This CDR3 contains 12 residues. Looked up from germline, CDR1 is SQVTM and CDR2 is ANQGSEA. Trimming left V 3 bases short and J 6 bases short, with 11 bases between. The CDR3 loop is CSVDNLGAEAFF. The CDR3 DNA is TGCAGCGTTGATAACCTGGGCGCTGAAGCTTTCTTT.

This clonotype was picked up many times. This chain joins TRBV7-6 and TRBJ2-1; D gene ambiguous. Trimming pared 5 bases from V and 1 base from J, leaving 6 bases between. CDR3 length equals 13 residues. Germline assignment: CDR1 SGHVS and CDR2 FNYEAQ. CDR3 sequence: CASSPQSYNEQFF. In nucleotides, the CDR3 is TGTGCCAGCAGCCCTCAATCCTACAATGAGCAGTTCTTC.

The chain links TRBV6-5 to TRBJ1-1, with D hard to call. This CDR3 region has 13 residues. Trimming took 5 bases from V and 4 from J, leaving 11 bases between them. The germline V gene has CDR1 MNHEY and CDR2 SVGAGI. The CDR3 region is CASSLGSSTEAFF. The CDR3 DNA is TGTGCCAGCAGTCTGGGGTCCTCCACTGAAGCTTTCTTT.

This clonotype has just a few counts. The chain recombines TRBV5-1 with TRBJ2-1, with unresolved D. The CDR3 length is 15 residues. V was shortened by 7 bases and J by 0 bases, with 14 bases between the two germline ends. From germline, CDR1 is SGHRS and CDR2 YFSETQ. The chain's CDR3 is CASRPIRSSYNEQFF. The CDR3 DNA reads TGCGCCAGCCGTCCTATCCGGAGCTCCTACAATGAGCAGTTCTTC. The full variable domain, in which reference TRBV5-1 and TRBJ2-1 provide the parts outside the CDR3, is KAGVTQTPRYLIKTRGQQVTLSCSPISGHRSVSWYQQTPGQGLQFLFEYFSETQRNKGNFPGRFSGRQFSNSRSEMNVSTLELGDSALYLCASRPIRSSYNEQFFGPGTRLTVL.

The CDR3 is CSVRSPGTYGYTF. In DNA, the CDR3 is TGCAGCGTTCGGTCCCCAGGGACCTATGGCTACACCTTC. The chain uses TRBV29-1 and TRBJ1-2; perhaps TRBD1 as D (5 bases). This CDR3 comprises 13 residues. V shed 5 bases and J shed 4 bases, with 14 bases lying between them. Per germline, CDR1 SQVTM and CDR2 ANQGSEA.

This clonotype was observed a handful of times. This rearrangement joins TRBV12-5 to TRBJ1-2; 7 bases agree with TRBD1. Germline V gives CDR1 LGHNT, CDR2 FRNRAP. The ends lost 0 bases at V and 8 bases at J; junction bases unmatched: 6. The CDR3 totals 14 residues. The CDR3 spells CASGLVPRQGGYTF. The CDR3, as DNA: TGTGCTAGTGGTTTGGTCCCTCGACAGGGAGGCTACACCTTC.

The gene calls are TRBV7-3 and TRBJ1-3; 7 positions agree with TRBD1. Germline V CDR1 and CDR2: SGHTA, FQGTGA. The CDR3 has 17 residues. V shed 3 bases and J 2 bases; nucleotides not matched to a gene: 10. CDR3 in amino acids: CASSFLAGTDPGNTIYF. The CDR3 DNA follows: TGTGCCAGCAGCTTCTTAGCTGGGACAGATCCTGGAAACACCATATATTTT.

This clonotype has more than one count but fewer than ten. The V gene is TRBV12-3 or TRBV12-4, the J gene TRBJ1-1; D unclear. Between the trimmed V and J ends, which lost 3 bases and 7 bases, there was a span of 15 bases. The CDR3 extends over 14 amino acids. In DNA, the CDR3 is TGTGCCAGCAGTTTGACCTCGGTTGGGGATGAAGCTTTCTTT. Protein: CASSLTSVGDEAFF.

V is TRBV7-9 and J is TRBJ2-1, with TRBD2 identical over 10 bases. V gave up 3 bases and J gave up 10 bases; unmatched junction bases: 6. Germline loops: CDR1 SEHNR, CDR2 FQNEAQ (reference sequence). This CDR3 spans 14 amino acids. CDR3 bases: TGTGCCAGCAGCTTCGAGCGGGGGGGCCAGGAGCAGTTCTTC. Its translation is CASSFERGGQEQFF.

This clonotype has only a few counts. The J gene is TRBJ2-2, the V gene TRBV20-1, with TRBD2 matching over 9 bases. Looked up from germline, CDR1 is DFQATT and CDR2 is SNEGSKA (reference sequence). J gave up 7 bases and V 1 base, and 4 bases lay outside the gene matches. This CDR3 region has 14 residues. The CDR3 protein is CSARVRGGVGELFF. CDR3 sequence (DNA): TGCAGTGCTAGAGTGCGGGGGGGAGTCGGGGAGCTGTTTTTT.

In this sample, this clonotype turned up a few times. This rearrangement joins TRBV7-9 to TRBJ1-4, with D possibly matching TRBD1 (5 bases). Germline CDR1 reads SEHNR; CDR2 reads FQNEAQ (reference sequence). This CDR3 has 17 amino acids. V dropped 0 bases and J dropped 3 bases, with 14 bases sitting between them. The CDR3 reads CASSLARFGAANEKLFF. CDR3 sequence (DNA): TGTGCCAGCAGCTTAGCTCGTTTTGGGGCGGCTAATGAAAAACTGTTTTTT. The full variable domain, with the rest looked up from reference TRBV7-9 and TRBJ1-4, is DTGVSQNPRHKITKRGQNVTFRCDPISEHNRLYWYRQTLGQGPEFLTYFQNEAQLEKSRLLSDRFSAERPKGSFSTLEIQRTEQGDSAMYLCASSLARFGAANEKLFFGSGTQLSVL.

This clonotype was counted ten times or more. The CDR3 is CASSLSGGEDVAEQFF. The DNA for the CDR3 is TGTGCCAGCAGTTTAAGTGGCGGGGAGGACGTTGCGGAGCAGTTCTTC. J is TRBJ2-1 and V is TRBV28; possible D gene TRBD2, 6 bases. The germline V and J ends were trimmed by 2 bases and 10 bases, with 21 bases remaining between them. In germline, CDR1 is MDHEN, CDR2 SYDVKM. This CDR3 region has 16 residues.

This clonotype appeared a few times. The gene calls are TRBV19 and TRBJ1-1; maybe TRBD1 (5 bases). The V and J ends lost 4 bases and 11 bases respectively, with 26 bases between them. Germline CDR1 LNHDA, CDR2 SQIVND (reference sequence). The CDR3 has 16 residues. CDR3 loop: CASSTGSGEGPPGAFF. CDR3 coding DNA: TGTGCCAGTAGTACCGGCAGTGGGGAGGGACCGCCTGGGGCTTTCTTT. The full variable domain, rest sourced from reference TRBV19 and TRBJ1-1, is DGGITQSPKYLFRKEGQNVTLSCEQNLNHDAMYWYRQDPGQGLRLIYYSQIVNDFQKGDIAEGYSVSREKKESFPLTVTSAQKNPTAFYLCASSTGSGEGPPGAFFGQGTRLTVV.

V gene TRBV6-2 or TRBV6-3 combines with J gene TRBJ1-4; 8 bases are a match to TRBD1. J lost 10 bases, V lost 5 bases, and 6 bases had no gene match. The length of the CDR3 is 13 residues. In germline, CDR1 is MNHEY, CDR2 SVGEGT. CDR3 region: CASSKTGEGKLFF. CDR3 bases: TGTGCCAGCAGTAAGACAGGGGAGGGAAAACTGTTTTTT.